The following is a T cell receptor (beta chain) sequence with its context. These data belong to a study of blood T cell repertoires in COVID-19. While infection was still active, Seattle patients were enrolled and then followed longitudinally. Generated by immunoSEQ multiplex PCR, the TCRdb table keeps only in-frame clones and is missing some. The table lists some 200,000 clones, approximately 80% of them singletons, with roughly 15% in the top ten. V was pared by 2 bases and J by 0 bases, with 12 bases between. Germline V gene lookup returns CDR1 SGHTA and CDR2 FQGTGA. This CDR3 comprises 16 residues.

This receptor was taken from a woman in her 70s with COVID-19, enrolled during active disease. The sequenced sample was peripheral blood. This rearrangement joins TRBV7-3 to TRBJ2-3; no firm D call. The CDR3 loop is CASSLGGFASTDTQYF. CDR3 in DNA: TGTGCCAGCAGCTTAGGCGGCTTCGCTAGCACAGATACGCAGTATTTT.